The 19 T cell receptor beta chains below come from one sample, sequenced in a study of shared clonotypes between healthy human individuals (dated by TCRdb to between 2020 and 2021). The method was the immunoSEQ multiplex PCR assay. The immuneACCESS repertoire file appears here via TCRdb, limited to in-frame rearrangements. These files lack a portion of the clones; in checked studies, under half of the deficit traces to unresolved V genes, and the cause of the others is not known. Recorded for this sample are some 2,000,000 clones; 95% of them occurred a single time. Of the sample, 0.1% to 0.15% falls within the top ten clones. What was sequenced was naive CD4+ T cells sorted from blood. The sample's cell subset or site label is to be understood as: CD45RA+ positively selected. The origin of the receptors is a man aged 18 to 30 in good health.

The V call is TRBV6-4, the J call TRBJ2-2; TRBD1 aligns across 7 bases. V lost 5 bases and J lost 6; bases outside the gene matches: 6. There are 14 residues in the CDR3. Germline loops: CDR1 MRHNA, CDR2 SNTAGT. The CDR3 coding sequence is TGTGCCAGCAGTCCTCAGGGGGTGGCCGGGGAGCTGTTTTTT. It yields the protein CASSPQGVAGELFF.

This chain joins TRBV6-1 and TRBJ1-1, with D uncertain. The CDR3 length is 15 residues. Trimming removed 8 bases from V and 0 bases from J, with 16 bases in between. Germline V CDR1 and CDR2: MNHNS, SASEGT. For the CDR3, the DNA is TGTGCCAGCCACTTGGCAGCGGGGATGAACACTGAAGCTTTCTTT. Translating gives CASHLAAGMNTEAFF.

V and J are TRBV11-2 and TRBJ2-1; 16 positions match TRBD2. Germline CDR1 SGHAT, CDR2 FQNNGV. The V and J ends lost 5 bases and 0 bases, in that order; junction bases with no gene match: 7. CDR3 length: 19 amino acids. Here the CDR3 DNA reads TGTGCCAGCAGCACAACCGGGACTAGCGGGAGGGCCTCCTACAATGAGCAGTTCTTC. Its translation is CASSTTGTSGRASYNEQFF.

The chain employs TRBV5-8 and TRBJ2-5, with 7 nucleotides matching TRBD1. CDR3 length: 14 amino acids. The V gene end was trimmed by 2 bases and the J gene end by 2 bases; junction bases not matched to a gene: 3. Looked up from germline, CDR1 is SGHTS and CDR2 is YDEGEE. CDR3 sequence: CASSFTGAQETQYF. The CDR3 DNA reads TGTGCCAGCAGCTTTACAGGGGCTCAAGAGACCCAGTACTTC.

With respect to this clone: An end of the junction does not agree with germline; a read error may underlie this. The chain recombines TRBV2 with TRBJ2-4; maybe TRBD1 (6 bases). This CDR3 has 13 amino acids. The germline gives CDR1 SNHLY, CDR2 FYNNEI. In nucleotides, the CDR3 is TGTGCCAGCCGTGATGGGGGCAAGGACATTCAGTACTTC. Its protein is CASRDGGKDIQYF.

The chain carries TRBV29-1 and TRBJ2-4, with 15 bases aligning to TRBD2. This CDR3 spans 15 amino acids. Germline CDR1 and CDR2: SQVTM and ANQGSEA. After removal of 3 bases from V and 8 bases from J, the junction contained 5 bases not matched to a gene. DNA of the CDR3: TGCAGCGTTGAGGGGACTAGCGGGAGGTACGACATTCAGTACTTC. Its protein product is CSVEGTSGRYDIQYF.

CDR3 in DNA: TGTGCCTGGAGTAAGCCTCCTAGGTCAGGCACAGATACGCAGTATTTT. Its translation: CAWSKPPRSGTDTQYF. This rearrangement joins TRBV30 to TRBJ2-3; D remains ambiguous. V was cut by 2 bases and J by 1 base, with 16 bases left in between. CDR1 is GTSNPN, CDR2 SVGIG, per germline (reference sequence). The CDR3 extends over 16 amino acids.

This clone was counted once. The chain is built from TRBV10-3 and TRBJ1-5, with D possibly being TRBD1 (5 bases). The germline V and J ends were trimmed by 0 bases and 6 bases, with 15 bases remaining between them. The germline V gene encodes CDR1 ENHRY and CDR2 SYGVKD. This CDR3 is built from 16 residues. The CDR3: CAISESGPGAAQPQHF. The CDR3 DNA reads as TGTGCCATCAGTGAGTCGGGCCCTGGGGCAGCTCAGCCCCAGCATTTT.

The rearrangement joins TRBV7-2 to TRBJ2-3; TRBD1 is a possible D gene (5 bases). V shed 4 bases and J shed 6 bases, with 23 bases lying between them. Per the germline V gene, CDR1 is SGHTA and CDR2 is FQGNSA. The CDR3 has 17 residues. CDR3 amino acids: CASSSTGRAQFVDTQYF. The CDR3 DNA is TGTGCCAGCAGCTCGACTGGCAGGGCTCAATTCGTGGATACGCAGTATTTT.

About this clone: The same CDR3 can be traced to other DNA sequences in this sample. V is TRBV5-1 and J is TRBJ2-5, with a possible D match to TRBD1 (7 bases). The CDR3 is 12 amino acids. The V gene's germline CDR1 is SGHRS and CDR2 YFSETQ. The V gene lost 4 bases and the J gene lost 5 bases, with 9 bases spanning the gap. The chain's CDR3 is CASSPGGETQYF. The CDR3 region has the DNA TGCGCCAGCAGCCCAGGGGGGGAGACCCAGTACTTC.

CDR3 nucleotides: TGTGCCAGCAGCCGTACCGGGGTAGCGGGAGAATCCGAGCAGTACTTC. Its protein is CASSRTGVAGESEQYF. The chain uses TRBV7-2 and TRBJ2-7; 9 bases are a match to TRBD2. This CDR3 has 16 residues. V shed 5 bases, J shed 6 bases, and the junction held 14 bases outside the gene matches. The germline CDR1 and CDR2 sequences are SGHTA and FQGNSA.

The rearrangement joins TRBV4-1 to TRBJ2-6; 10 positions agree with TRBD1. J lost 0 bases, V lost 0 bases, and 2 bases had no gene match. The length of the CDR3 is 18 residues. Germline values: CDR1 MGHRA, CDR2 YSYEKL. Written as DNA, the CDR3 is TGCGCCAGCAGCCAAGAGAGGACAGGGGGCTCTGGGGCCAACGTCCTGACTTTC. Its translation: CASSQERTGGSGANVLTF.

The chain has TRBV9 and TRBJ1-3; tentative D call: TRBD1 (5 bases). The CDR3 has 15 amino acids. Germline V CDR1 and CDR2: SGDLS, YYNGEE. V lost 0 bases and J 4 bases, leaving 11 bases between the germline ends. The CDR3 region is CASSVEGALGNTIYF. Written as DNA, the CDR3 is TGTGCCAGCAGCGTAGAAGGGGCGCTCGGAAACACCATATATTTT.

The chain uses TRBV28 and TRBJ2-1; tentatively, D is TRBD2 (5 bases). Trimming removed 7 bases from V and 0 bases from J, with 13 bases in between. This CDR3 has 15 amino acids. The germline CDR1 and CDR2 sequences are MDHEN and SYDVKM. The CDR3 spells CASNMGRSSYNEQFF. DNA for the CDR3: TGTGCCAGCAACATGGGGAGAAGCTCCTACAATGAGCAGTTCTTC.

The CDR3 region has the DNA TGTGCCAGCAGCCAAGTTCCGGGGAACGAGCAGTACTTC. Translated, it gives CASSQVPGNEQYF. The chain is built from TRBV14 and TRBJ2-7, with a tentative D call TRBD2 (5 bases). V lost 1 base to trimming and J lost 5 bases, with 9 bases between them. The CDR3 totals 13 residues. CDR1 is SGHDN, CDR2 FVKESK, per germline.

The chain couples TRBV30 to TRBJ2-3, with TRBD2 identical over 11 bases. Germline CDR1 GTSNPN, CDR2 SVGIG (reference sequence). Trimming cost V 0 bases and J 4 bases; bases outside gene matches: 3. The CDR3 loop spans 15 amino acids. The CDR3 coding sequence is TGTGCCTGGAGTGTACTTAGCGGGAGGGCAGATACGCAGTATTTT. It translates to CAWSVLSGRADTQYF.

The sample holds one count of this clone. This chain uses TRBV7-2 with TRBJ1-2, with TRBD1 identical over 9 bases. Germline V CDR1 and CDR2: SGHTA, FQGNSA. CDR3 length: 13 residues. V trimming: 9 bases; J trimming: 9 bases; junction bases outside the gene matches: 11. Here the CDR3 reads CARGPGQGRSYTF. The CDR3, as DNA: TGTGCCAGGGGCCCGGGACAGGGACGTAGCTACACCTTC.

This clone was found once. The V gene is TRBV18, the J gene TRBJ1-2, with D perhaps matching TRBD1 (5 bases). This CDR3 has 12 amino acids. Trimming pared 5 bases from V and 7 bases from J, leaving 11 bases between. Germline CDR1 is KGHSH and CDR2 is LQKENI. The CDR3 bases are TGTGCCAGCTCAATGGATCAGGGTGGCTACACCTTC. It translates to CASSMDQGGYTF.

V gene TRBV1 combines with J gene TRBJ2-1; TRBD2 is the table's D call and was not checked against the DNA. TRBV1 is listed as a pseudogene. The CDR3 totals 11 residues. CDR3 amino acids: CTSSQDFRGFF. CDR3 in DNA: TGCACCAGCAGCCAGGACTTCCGGGGGTTCTTC.